This TCR beta chain was found in a study of blood T cell repertoires in COVID-19. Turning to the study itself: The origin of the acute and convalescent COVID-19 samples was the United States, Italy and Spain. The analysed material was cDNA or gDNA that came from T cells, B-cell-depleted T cells, or PBMCs.

CDR1 and CDR2 (germline): GTSNPN, SVGIG (reference sequence). V gave up 8 bases and J gave up 5 bases, with 14 bases separating them. CDR3 length: 12 amino acids. This clone was seen only once. Authors' processing steps: The authors estimated nucleated cell counts from reference gene primer amplification. The protocol was immunoSEQ multiplex PCR, while the TCRdb copy is restricted to in-frame clones and leaves out a portion. The V and J calls and clone size were taken over from that table, and D and trimming were inferred from the DNA. The sample includes 300,000 to 450,000 clones, 70% to 90% of them seen just once.

The origin of this receptor is a human donor in a cohort sampled during active COVID-19. Source material: peripheral blood. The chain links TRBV30 to TRBJ2-3; no clear D gene. The CDR3 sequence: CAVDRTGDTQYF. CDR3 bases: TGTGCCGTGGATCGAACGGGAGATACGCAGTATTTT.